Listed below are T cell receptor beta chains from one sample, sequenced in a study of CD8 T cells in Susac syndrome. A single record per CDR3 protein comes from TCRdb applying MiXCR to the immunoSEQ multiplex PCR reads. The data contain 160,000 or so distinct CDR3 sequences, around 90% of them singletons. The specimen was CD4+ T cells from PBMCs. Every receptor here comes from a human donor in good health. CDR3s include the opening cysteine and the closing phenylalanine or tryptophan. The D gene is left open where the match is weak. Only some rows state a clone size, as once, few, many or a class for expanded clones.

v_call	j_call	d_call	clone_size	cdr3_aa
TRBV10-3	TRBJ2-3	-	-	CAIGWGGTDTQYF
TRBV6-5	TRBJ1-5	-	-	CASSYSGRANQPQHF
TRBV6-1	TRBJ2-4	-	few	CASSDINSFKNIQYF
TRBV28	TRBJ1-1	TRBD1	-	CASSLFDRGEAFF
TRBV5-1	TRBJ1-1	TRBD1	-	CASSLGDRGNTEAFF
TRBV12-3/TRBV12-4	TRBJ2-7	-	-	CASSFFLSQQYF
TRBV11-1	TRBJ2-1	TRBD2	-	CASSSQGRTWLAGGYNEQFF
TRBV9	TRBJ2-4	-	-	CASSEGSNIQYF
TRBV15	TRBJ1-2	-	-	CATSRVGDYGYTF
TRBV4-2	TRBJ2-7	-	once	CASSQRSDDSSYEQYF
TRBV29-1	TRBJ2-1	TRBD2	-	CSVDAGVDEQFF
TRBV7-3	TRBJ2-1	TRBD1	-	CASSSFTDRSNEQFF
TRBV24-1	TRBJ1-1	TRBD1	-	CATSPGTEPEAFF
TRBV5-1	TRBJ2-7	-	-	CASSQTRDEQYF
TRBV18	TRBJ1-6	TRBD1	-	CASSRDRLGNSPLHF
TRBV20-1	TRBJ2-7	-	once	CSARPGQIVLYEQYF
TRBV7-2	TRBJ1-5	-	once	CASSLGAGHQPQHF
TRBV6-5	TRBJ2-1	TRBD2	-	CASSYRGGNYNEQFF
TRBV7-2	TRBJ1-1	TRBD1	-	CASSSRQGPNTEAFF
TRBV23-1	TRBJ2-3	-	-	CASSQCGIHTDTQYF
TRBV4-1	TRBJ2-7	-	-	CAILPRTHYEQYF
TRBV7-9	TRBJ2-7	-	-	CASGTVKYEQYF
TRBV20-1	TRBJ2-1	TRBD1	-	CSARDLGQGQIGQFF
TRBV7-3	TRBJ1-2	TRBD1	once	CASSLTGTGGHGYTF
TRBV6-1	TRBJ2-5	TRBD2	-	CASRTRTSDEETQYF
TRBV7-9	TRBJ2-5	-	-	CAKAPVQETQYF
TRBV20-1	TRBJ2-5	TRBD1	-	CSADPPDRGETQYF
TRBV6-2/TRBV6-3	TRBJ2-7	-	-	CASSYRIQLTYEQYF
TRBV29-1	TRBJ1-2	-	-	CSLWDLARGYTF
TRBV9	TRBJ2-1	TRBD1	few	CASSVAPTGENEQFF
TRBV7-2	TRBJ1-6	-	-	CASSLKASSPLHF
TRBV6-2/TRBV6-3	TRBJ1-1	-	once	CASSYFQDNTEAFF
TRBV27	TRBJ2-5	TRBD2	few	CASRGVGETQYF
TRBV11-2	TRBJ2-5	-	-	CASSPRQVQETQYF
TRBV15	TRBJ2-7	TRBD2	-	CATSRDWLAGGPETSDEQYF
TRBV6-1	TRBJ2-2	TRBD2	-	CASRGLAGVAGELFF
TRBV6-5	TRBJ1-5	-	-	CASSYAGLNQPQHF
TRBV7-6	TRBJ2-1	TRBD2	-	CASSWSGSVYNEQFF
TRBV3-1	TRBJ2-1	-	-	CASSQENLNEQFF
TRBV6-2/TRBV6-3	TRBJ1-4	TRBD1	-	CASSRPGGQEATNEKLFF
TRBV10-3	TRBJ2-7	-	-	CASHSSSYEQYF
TRBV12-3/TRBV12-4	TRBJ1-5	-	-	CASGPPGSVSQPQHF
TRBV5-1	TRBJ2-3	-	-	CASSLADTRTDTQYF